This TCR beta chain derives from a study of blood T cell repertoires in COVID-19. J was trimmed by 1 base and V by 8 bases; bases with no gene match: 11. This CDR3 is built from 16 residues. Germline V CDR1 and CDR2: SGHDN, FVKESK. The table lists this clone with a count of one. In the authors' workflow: Using reference gene primer amplification, nucleated cell counts were estimated. The data were produced by immunoSEQ multiplex PCR, yet TCRdb's version contains in-frame clones alone and is incomplete. From that table come the V and J calls and clone size; the DNA was used to work out D and trimming. Of under 350,000 clones detected, around 78% appear once; the ten largest clones hold about 4.6%.

What was sequenced was peripheral blood. The receptor's source is a man between 60 and 75 years old who had recovered from COVID-19. The chain combines TRBV14 with TRBJ2-3; 8 nucleotides agree with TRBD2. CDR3 bases: TGTGCCAGCGGGGGCCAGCGGGGGTTTGGCACAGATACGCAGTATTTT. It encodes CASGGQRGFGTDTQYF.